Presented here are 11 T cell receptor beta chains from one specimen sequenced in a study of blood T cell repertoires in COVID-19. Only in-frame clones appear in the TCRdb table, and some are missing; sequencing was by immunoSEQ multiplex PCR. The sample includes about 190,000 clones, roughly 90% of them seen just once. The sample was peripheral blood. The receptors derive from a man aged 40-50 years with acute or convalescent COVID-19.

This chain joins TRBV2 and TRBJ1-3; D gene uncertain. The CDR3 runs to 14 residues. V gave up 7 bases and J gave up 4 bases, with 14 bases separating them. Germline values: CDR1 SNHLY, CDR2 FYNNEI. CDR3 region: CASNLQWSGNTIYF. The DNA for the CDR3 is TGTGCCAGCAACCTACAGTGGTCGGGAAACACCATATATTTT.

With respect to this clone: Other DNA variants within this sample encode the same CDR3. The chain joins TRBV19 to TRBJ2-7; 8 bases match TRBD1. CDR1 LNHDA and CDR2 SQIVND come from the germline V gene (reference sequence). V dropped 1 base and J dropped 2; count of bases not matched to a gene: 4. This CDR3 contains 15 residues. CDR3 sequence reads: CASSIGTGRPYEQYF. In DNA form, the CDR3 reads TGTGCCAGTAGTATAGGGACAGGGAGGCCCTACGAGCAGTACTTC.

CDR3 amino acids: CASSQDSLYGYTF. The CDR3 nucleotides read TGTGCCAGCAGCCAAGACAGCCTCTATGGCTACACCTTC. The chain employs TRBV7-9 and TRBJ1-2, with D tentatively TRBD1 (5 bases). Germline V CDR1 and CDR2: SEHNR, FQNEAQ (reference sequence). This CDR3 contains 13 residues. The V end lost 5 bases, the J end lost 4 bases, and 11 bases lay between the germline ends.

The V call is TRBV28, the J call TRBJ2-5; D may be TRBD2 (6 bases). Trimming left V 4 bases short and J 4 bases short, with 16 bases between. Germline loops: CDR1 MDHEN, CDR2 SYDVKM. The CDR3 extends over 15 amino acids. CDR3 coding DNA: TGTGCCAGCAGTTGGATTGGAGGGGTAACAGAGACCCAGTACTTC. Translated, it gives CASSWIGGVTETQYF. Full variable domain (remainder filled in from reference TRBV28 and TRBJ2-5): DVKVTQSSRYLVKRTGEKVFLECVQDMDHENMFWYRQDPGLGLRLIYFSYDVKMKEKGDIPEGYSVSREKKERFSLILESASTNQTSMYLCASSWIGGVTETQYFGPGTRLLVL.

The V and J genes are TRBV29-1 and TRBJ2-5; D might be TRBD1 (5 bases). V was cut by 4 bases and J by 2 bases, with 11 bases left in between. CDR1 and CDR2 (germline): SQVTM, ANQGSEA. CDR3 length equals 13 residues. CDR3 protein: CSVGVGQQETQYF. The CDR3 nucleotides are TGCAGCGTTGGTGTGGGGCAACAAGAGACCCAGTACTTC. The variable domain in full, with the rest retrieved from reference TRBV29-1 and TRBJ2-5, is SAVISQKPSRDICQRGTSLTIQCQVDSQVTMMFWYRQQPGQSLTLIATANQGSEATYESGFVIDKFPISRPNLTFSTLTVSNMSPEDSSIYLCSVGVGQQETQYFGPGTRLLVL.

In its sample, this clone was seen once. The CDR3 DNA reads TGTGCCAGCAGCCAAGATTACGTGACAGGAAAATTTTTT. Residues: CASSQDYVTGKFF. This sequence joins TRBV14 and TRBJ1-4; D is possibly TRBD1 (6 bases). Germline lookup yields CDR1 SGHDN and CDR2 FVKESK. Trimming pared 0 bases from V and 17 bases from J, leaving 16 bases between. This CDR3 spans 13 amino acids.

The chain links TRBV6-2 or TRBV6-3 to TRBJ1-2; D uncertain. This CDR3 is built from 15 residues. Trimming left V 0 bases short and J 3 bases short, with 11 bases between. Germline-derived CDR1 and CDR2 are MNHEY and SVGEGT. The CDR3 is CASSYSRGSDYGYTF. The CDR3 DNA reads as TGTGCCAGCAGTTACTCGCGGGGTTCGGACTATGGCTACACCTTC.

Here the CDR3 reads CASRGQGVKPGELFF. For the CDR3, the DNA is TGTGCCAGTAGGGGACAGGGGGTGAAGCCCGGGGAGCTGTTTTTT. The V and J genes are TRBV19 and TRBJ2-2; 11 bases fit TRBD1. Germline assignment: CDR1 LNHDA and CDR2 SQIVND (reference sequence). The CDR3 covers 15 residues. The V gene end was trimmed by 6 bases and the J gene end by 6 bases; junction bases not matched to a gene: 6.

The chain joins TRBV4-1 to TRBJ2-1, with D unresolved. V was cut by 3 bases and J by 4 bases, with 4 bases left in between. Germline CDR1 and CDR2: MGHRA and YSYEKL. The CDR3 covers 12 residues. The CDR3 coding sequence is TGCGCCAGCAGCCACCCATACAATGAGCAGTTCTTC. Protein product: CASSHPYNEQFF.

The CDR3 protein is CASSLDPRSGYTF. The CDR3 DNA reads TGTGCCAGCAGCTTAGACCCCCGGAGTGGCTACACCTTC. V is TRBV11-1 and J is TRBJ1-2; no reliable D call. Trimming took off 1 base at V and 7 bases at J, with 10 bases between the two ends. This CDR3 is 13 amino acids long. Germline V gene lookup returns CDR1 SGHAT and CDR2 FQDESV (reference sequence).

This clone was seen just once. This chain's CDR3 is CASSPLGPSINTGELFF. The CDR3 DNA follows: TGTGCCAGCTCACCACTGGGCCCGTCAATAAACACCGGGGAGCTGTTTTTT. The V gene is TRBV18, the J gene TRBJ2-2; D not certain. The CDR3 sequence is 17 residues long. Germline V gene data show CDR1 as KGHSH and CDR2 as LQKENI. Trimming pared 1 base from V and 2 bases from J, leaving 14 bases between. Variable domain in full (rest from reference TRBV18 and TRBJ2-2): NAGVMQNPRHLVRRRGQEARLRCSPMKGHSHVYWYRQLPEEGLKFMVYLQKENIIDESGMPKERFSAEFPKEGPSILRIQQVVRGDSAAYFCASSPLGPSINTGELFFGEGSRLTVL.